This section outlines one TCR beta chain sequence together with its context. Germline CDR1 LGHNA, CDR2 YNFKEQ. Trimming took off 0 bases at V and 1 base at J, with 6 bases between the two ends. The CDR3 extends over 14 amino acids. Repertoires were generated with immunoSEQ multiplex PCR, while TCRdb's copy carries only in-frame clones and drops some. Found here are 33,000 or so clones, just under 95% of them singletons; the top ten hold about 0.8%. This specimen comes from a study of graft-versus-host responses after intestinal transplantation. The rearrangement links TRBV4-2 to TRBJ2-5; a possible D gene is TRBD2 (5 bases). This sequence was found in a human patient who received an intestinal transplant, so some T cells may come from the graft donor. Source: PBMCs, taken 16 days after intestinal transplant. The CDR3 DNA reads as TGTGCCAGCAGCCAAGACACTAGCCAAGAGACCCAGTACTTC. Protein: CASSQDTSQETQYF.